This T cell receptor beta chain appears in the sequencing data of a study of blood T cell repertoires in COVID-19. Profiled with immunoSEQ multiplex PCR; TCRdb holds only in-frame clones, not every one. The data show about 280,000 clones, around 85% seen once. V lost 2 bases and J 1 base, leaving 5 bases between the germline ends. In germline, CDR1 is MRHNA, CDR2 SNTAGT. The CDR3 has 13 residues. Sequenced material: PBMCs or T cells enriched from blood (not recorded which). The chain recombines TRBV6-4 with TRBJ1-1; D not resolved. The sequence came from a woman aged 40 to 50 who had recovered from COVID-19. The CDR3 DNA reads as TGTGCCAGCAGTGACCGGGAGAACACTGAAGCTTTCTTT. Its protein is CASSDRENTEAFF.